Listed below are T cell receptor beta chains from one sample, sequenced in a study. Using its own MiXCR run on the RT-PCR reads, TCRdb lists one record per CDR3 protein. Of around 700,000 distinct CDR3 sequences listed, more than 13% were seen once; the top ten hold 3.6%. The sequencing sample was made of memory CD4+ T cells from blood. These receptors were taken from a female donor in good health, serving as a healthy control. Each CDR3 is given with its conserved first and last residue. D genes are given only for firm matches. Part of the rows lack a size; the others show once, few, many or a class for expanded clones.

V	D	size	J	CDR3
TRBV7-9	TRBD1	few	TRBJ2-1	CASSWTGVSEQFF
TRBV9	-	many	TRBJ1-3	CASSPHGTGNTIYF
TRBV4-3	-	many	TRBJ1-4	CASSRREGGEKLFF
TRBV29-1	-	many	TRBJ1-3	CSGEQGNTIYF
TRBV12-3/TRBV12-4	-	many	TRBJ1-1	CASSPRVSTEAFF
TRBV2	TRBD2	-	TRBJ2-2	CASRPTSGRASGELFF
TRBV7-8	-	many	TRBJ2-3	CASSNYGWRAGTDTQYF
TRBV10-3	TRBD1	many	TRBJ1-2	CASRPTGEYGYTF
TRBV5-1	TRBD2	-	TRBJ2-3	CASSLDIAGNTQYF
TRBV4-2	TRBD2	many	TRBJ2-1	CASSQPPGRGLVYNEQFF
TRBV5-5	-	many	TRBJ1-2	CASSLVWEPHYGYTF
TRBV7-9	-	few	TRBJ1-4	CASSSSDEKLFF
TRBV20-1	TRBD2	few	TRBJ2-5	CSVREGSGGMKTQYF
TRBV20-1	-	many	TRBJ2-3	CSARDGIGTDTQYF
TRBV6-5	-	many	TRBJ2-1	CASRKQGYNEQFF
TRBV12-3/TRBV12-4	-	few	TRBJ1-1	CASSLNRAWTEAFF
TRBV27	-	few	TRBJ2-3	CASSLTRGRPTQYF
TRBV4-1	TRBD2	few	TRBJ2-6	CASSQAGTTGANVLTF
TRBV29-1	-	-	TRBJ1-2	CSAGTDDGYTF
TRBV28	TRBD1	-	TRBJ2-7	CASVQGGAYEQYF
TRBV12-3/TRBV12-4	-	few	TRBJ1-2	CASSPDSERGYTF
TRBV10-3	-	few	TRBJ2-2	CVSMKDPNTGELFF
TRBV15	-	-	TRBJ1-2	CATSRDRIGGYTF
TRBV20-1	-	many	TRBJ1-1	CSARVDSMNTEAFF
TRBV28	-	-	TRBJ1-2	CASAPIQGNYGYTF
TRBV18	-	-	TRBJ2-5	CASSQPMRAETQYF
TRBV25-1	-	-	TRBJ2-3	CASSERKDTQYF
TRBV7-9	-	-	TRBJ2-7	CASSLAGTPTSYEQYF
TRBV5-5	-	-	TRBJ2-3	CASSFFGRSTDTQYF
TRBV7-2	-	few	TRBJ1-6	CASSLEYTAPLHF
TRBV20-1	-	many	TRBJ1-1	CSATTKSEAFF
TRBV4-1	TRBD1	many	TRBJ2-7	CASSQDMRTGWYEQYF
TRBV28	-	few	TRBJ2-1	CASMMLGFSYNEQFF
TRBV5-1	TRBD1	many	TRBJ2-5	CASSVLQGAQETQYF
TRBV12-3/TRBV12-4	-	-	TRBJ2-3	CASSLFRDPDTQYF
TRBV10-3	-	few	TRBJ1-1	CAIRYAETNTEAFF
TRBV2	-	once	TRBJ2-1	CASSERALEYNEQFF
TRBV3-1	-	many	TRBJ2-1	CASSQPNTAYNEQFF
TRBV5-6	TRBD2	many	TRBJ2-1	CASSQGTSGRPSYNEQFF
TRBV11-2	-	few	TRBJ2-1	CASSSRMGSSGNEQFF
TRBV6-2/TRBV6-3	-	many	TRBJ2-5	CASSRARETQYF
TRBV5-1	TRBD2	-	TRBJ2-7	CASSLLAGTLYEQYF
TRBV6-5	-	many	TRBJ2-5	CASSYALDSQQETQYF
TRBV28	-	-	TRBJ1-1	CASQRYTEAFF
TRBV5-1	TRBD2	few	TRBJ2-7	CASSPRTSGYEQYF